This T cell receptor beta chain derives from a study of type 1 regulatory T cells (dated by TCRdb to the early 2020s). The study in broad terms: An in vitro protocol by which a Tr1-enriched, alloantigen-specific CD4 T cell product named T-allo10 was generated was characterized in the study. Patients with hematological malignancies who were receiving allogeneic hematopoietic stem cell transplantation were the group in which T-allo10 was being clinically evaluated. What the research found in general, with its limitations: Tr1 cells showed a more restricted TCR repertoire than non-Tr1 cells, which the study interpreted as alloantigen-induced clonal expansion.

From the cysteine up to the phenylalanine, the CDR3 has a length of 13 residues. The entry retains the CDR3 DNA only, 39 bases that are in frame from base 1. Trimming costs V 7 bases and J 9 bases, and their ends lie 19 bases apart. The germline V gene yields SGHRS for CDR1 and YFSETQ for CDR2. The sequencing machine was an Illumina MiSeq. TCRdb reprocessed the public reads (quality trimming at Q25 with fastp, clone calling with MiXCR) and kept in-frame beta chains. All rows with the same CDR3 protein become a single entry with the most common DNA and genes. Across this sample there are tens of thousands of distinct CDR3 sequences, with roughly 49% seen only once. Clones ranked in the top ten supply 2% to 2.5% of the sample. This clonotype was seen a few times. Which antigen it targets is not known. No qualities accompany the bases; no much larger clone lies one base away.

The V and J segments used are TRBV5-1 and TRBJ1-1; no D segment can be confidently identified. Sequencing input: cultured non-Tr1 T cells, either the whole culture or a sorted T cell fraction (not recorded which). Taken with the paper, the label for cell subset or site translates to: non-Tr1 population from the T-allo10 product. This TCR was sampled from a human donor in good health. The CDR3 has the sequence CASRESGLHKAFF. At the DNA level, the sequence is TGCGCCAGCCGCGAGTCTGGGCTTCACAAAGCTTTCTTT.